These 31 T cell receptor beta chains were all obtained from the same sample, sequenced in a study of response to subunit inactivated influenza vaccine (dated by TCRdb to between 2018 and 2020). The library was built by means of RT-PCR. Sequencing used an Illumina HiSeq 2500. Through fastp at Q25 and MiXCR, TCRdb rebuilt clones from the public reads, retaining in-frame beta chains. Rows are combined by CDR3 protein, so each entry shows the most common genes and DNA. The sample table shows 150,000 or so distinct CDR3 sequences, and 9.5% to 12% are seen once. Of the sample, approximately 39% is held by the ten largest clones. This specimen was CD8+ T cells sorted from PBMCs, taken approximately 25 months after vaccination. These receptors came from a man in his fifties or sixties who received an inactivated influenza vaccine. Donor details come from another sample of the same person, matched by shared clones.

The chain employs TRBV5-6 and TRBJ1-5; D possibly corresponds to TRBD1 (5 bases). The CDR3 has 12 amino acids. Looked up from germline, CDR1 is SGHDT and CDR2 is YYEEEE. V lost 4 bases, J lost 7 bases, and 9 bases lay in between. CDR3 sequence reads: CASSRGGQPQHF. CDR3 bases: TGTGCCAGCAGCCGGGGCGGCCAGCCCCAGCATTTT. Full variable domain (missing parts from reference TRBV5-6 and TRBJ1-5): DAGVTQSPTHLIKTRGQQVTLRCSPKSGHDTVSWYQQALGQGPQFIFQYYEEEERQRGNFPDRFSGHQFPNYSSELNVNALLLGDSALYLCASSRGGQPQHFGDGTRLSIL.

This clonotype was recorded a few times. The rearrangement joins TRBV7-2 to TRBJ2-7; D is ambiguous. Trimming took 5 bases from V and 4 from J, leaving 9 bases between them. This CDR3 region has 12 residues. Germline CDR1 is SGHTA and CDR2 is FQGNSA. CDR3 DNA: TGTGCCAGCAGCGAAGGACGGTACGAGCAGTACTTC. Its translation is CASSEGRYEQYF.

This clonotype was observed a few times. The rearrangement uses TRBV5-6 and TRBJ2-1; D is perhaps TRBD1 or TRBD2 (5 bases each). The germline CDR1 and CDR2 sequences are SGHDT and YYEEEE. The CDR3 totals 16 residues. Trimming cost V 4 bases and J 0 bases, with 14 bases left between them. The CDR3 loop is CASSPLWGSSYNEQFF. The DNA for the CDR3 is TGTGCCAGCAGCCCATTATGGGGGAGCTCCTACAATGAGCAGTTCTTC. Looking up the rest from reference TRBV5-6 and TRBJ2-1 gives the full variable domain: DAGVTQSPTHLIKTRGQQVTLRCSPKSGHDTVSWYQQALGQGPQFIFQYYEEEERQRGNFPDRFSGHQFPNYSSELNVNALLLGDSALYLCASSPLWGSSYNEQFFGPGTRLTVL.

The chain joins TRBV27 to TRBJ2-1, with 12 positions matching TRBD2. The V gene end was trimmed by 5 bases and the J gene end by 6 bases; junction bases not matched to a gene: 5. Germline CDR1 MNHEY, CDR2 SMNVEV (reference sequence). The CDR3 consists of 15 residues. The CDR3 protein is CASSVLTSGSNEQFF. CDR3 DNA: TGTGCCAGCAGTGTACTGACTAGCGGGAGCAATGAGCAGTTCTTC.

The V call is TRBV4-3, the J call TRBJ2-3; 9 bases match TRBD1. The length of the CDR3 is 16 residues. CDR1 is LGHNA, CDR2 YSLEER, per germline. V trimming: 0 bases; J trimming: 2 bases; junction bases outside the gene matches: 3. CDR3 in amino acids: CASSQDGTGTTDTQYF. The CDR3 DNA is TGCGCCAGCAGCCAAGACGGGACAGGGACCACAGATACGCAGTATTTT.

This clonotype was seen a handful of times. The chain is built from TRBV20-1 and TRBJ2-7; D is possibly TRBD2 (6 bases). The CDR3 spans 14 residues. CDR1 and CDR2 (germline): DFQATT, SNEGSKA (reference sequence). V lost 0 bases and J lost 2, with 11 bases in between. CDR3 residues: CSARDQWGAYEQYF. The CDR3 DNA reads TGCAGTGCTAGAGATCAATGGGGGGCCTACGAGCAGTACTTC.

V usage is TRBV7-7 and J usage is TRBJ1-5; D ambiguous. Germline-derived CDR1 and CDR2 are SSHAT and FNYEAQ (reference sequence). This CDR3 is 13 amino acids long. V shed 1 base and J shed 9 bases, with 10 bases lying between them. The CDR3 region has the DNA TGTGCCAGCAGCTTAGAGTGGGGAATGCCCCAGCATTTT. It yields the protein CASSLEWGMPQHF.

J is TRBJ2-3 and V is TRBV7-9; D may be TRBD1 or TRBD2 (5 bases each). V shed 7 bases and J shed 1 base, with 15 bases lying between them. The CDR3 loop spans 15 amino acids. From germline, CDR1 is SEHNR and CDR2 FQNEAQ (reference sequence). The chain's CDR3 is CASIHGATRTDTQYF. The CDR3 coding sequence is TGTGCCAGCATCCACGGGGCCACCCGCACAGATACGCAGTATTTT.

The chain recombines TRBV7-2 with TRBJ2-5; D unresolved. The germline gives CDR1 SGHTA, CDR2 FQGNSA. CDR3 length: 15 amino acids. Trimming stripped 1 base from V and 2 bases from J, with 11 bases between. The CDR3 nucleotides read TGTGCCAGCAGCTTAGGGCGGTCAACTCAAGAGACCCAGTACTTC. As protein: CASSLGRSTQETQYF.

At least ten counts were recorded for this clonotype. CDR3 amino acids: CASSLSLAVDNEQFF. The CDR3 bases are TGTGCCAGCAGTTTAAGCCTAGCGGTGGACAATGAGCAGTTCTTC. V gene TRBV28 combines with J gene TRBJ2-1, with 7 nucleotides matching TRBD2. The CDR3 sequence is 15 residues long. V shed 2 bases, J shed 5 bases, and the junction held 6 bases outside the gene matches. The germline CDR1 and CDR2 sequences are MDHEN and SYDVKM.

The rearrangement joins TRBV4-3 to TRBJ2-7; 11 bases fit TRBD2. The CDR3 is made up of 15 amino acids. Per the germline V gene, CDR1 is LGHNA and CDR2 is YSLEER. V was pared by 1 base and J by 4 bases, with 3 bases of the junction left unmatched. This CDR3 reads CASSQGLAGGYEQYF. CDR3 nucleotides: TGCGCCAGCAGCCAAGGTCTAGCGGGAGGATACGAGCAGTACTTC.

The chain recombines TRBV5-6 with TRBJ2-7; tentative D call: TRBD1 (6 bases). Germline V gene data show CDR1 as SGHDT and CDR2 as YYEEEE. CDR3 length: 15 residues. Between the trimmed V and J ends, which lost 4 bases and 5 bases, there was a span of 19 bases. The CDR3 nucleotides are TGTGCCAGCAGCCAACTCGACATTCAGGGGCACGAGCAGTACTTC. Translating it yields CASSQLDIQGHEQYF.

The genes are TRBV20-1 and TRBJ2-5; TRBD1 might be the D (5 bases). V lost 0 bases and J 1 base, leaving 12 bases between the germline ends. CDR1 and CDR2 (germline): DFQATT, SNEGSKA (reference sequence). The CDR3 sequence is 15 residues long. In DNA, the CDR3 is TGCAGTGCTAGAGACGGCCAGGGCCCCCAAGAGACCCAGTACTTC. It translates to CSARDGQGPQETQYF.

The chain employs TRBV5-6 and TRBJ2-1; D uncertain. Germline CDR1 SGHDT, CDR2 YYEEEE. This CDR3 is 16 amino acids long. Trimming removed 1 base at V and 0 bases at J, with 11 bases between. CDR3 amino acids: CASSLFSASSYNEQFF. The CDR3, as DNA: TGTGCCAGCAGCTTGTTTTCAGCTAGCTCCTACAATGAGCAGTTCTTC.

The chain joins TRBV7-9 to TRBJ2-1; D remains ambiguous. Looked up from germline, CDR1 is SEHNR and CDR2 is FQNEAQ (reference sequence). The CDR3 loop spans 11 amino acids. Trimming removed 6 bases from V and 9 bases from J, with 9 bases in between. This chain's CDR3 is CASSLAPEQFF. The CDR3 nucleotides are TGTGCCAGCAGTCTTGCTCCTGAGCAGTTCTTC.

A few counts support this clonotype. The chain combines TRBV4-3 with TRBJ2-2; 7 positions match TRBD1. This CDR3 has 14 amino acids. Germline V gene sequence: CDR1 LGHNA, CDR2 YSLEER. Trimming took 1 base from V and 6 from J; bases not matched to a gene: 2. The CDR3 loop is CASSQVGTAGELFF. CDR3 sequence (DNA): TGCGCCAGCAGCCAAGTTGGGACAGCCGGGGAGCTGTTTTTT.

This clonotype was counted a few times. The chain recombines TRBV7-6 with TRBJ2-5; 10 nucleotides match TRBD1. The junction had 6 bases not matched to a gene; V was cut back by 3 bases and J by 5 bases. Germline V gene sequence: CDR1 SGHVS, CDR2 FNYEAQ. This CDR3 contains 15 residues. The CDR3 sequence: CASSLDRGVGETQYF. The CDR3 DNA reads TGTGCCAGCAGCTTGGACAGGGGGGTCGGTGAGACCCAGTACTTC. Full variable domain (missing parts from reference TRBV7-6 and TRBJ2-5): GAGVSQSPRYKVTKRGQDVALRCDPISGHVSLYWYRQALGQGPEFLTYFNYEAQQDKSGLPNDRFSAERPEGSISTLTIQRTEQRDSAMYRCASSLDRGVGETQYFGPGTRLLVL.

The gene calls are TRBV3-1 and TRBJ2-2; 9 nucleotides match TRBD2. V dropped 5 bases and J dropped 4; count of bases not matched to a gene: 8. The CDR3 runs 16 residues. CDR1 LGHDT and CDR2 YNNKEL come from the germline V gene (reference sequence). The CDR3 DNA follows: TGTGCCAGCAGCGCTCTCCTAGCGGGGTTCACCGGGGAGCTGTTTTTT. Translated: CASSALLAGFTGELFF.

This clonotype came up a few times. CDR3 amino acids: CASSEGYHEQYF. The CDR3 DNA reads TGTGCCAGCAGTGAAGGGTATCACGAGCAGTACTTC. The V call is TRBV6-1, the J call TRBJ2-7; D not resolved. The CDR3 runs to 12 residues. V lost 1 base and J lost 5, with 6 bases in between. The V gene's germline CDR1 is MNHNS and CDR2 SASEGT.

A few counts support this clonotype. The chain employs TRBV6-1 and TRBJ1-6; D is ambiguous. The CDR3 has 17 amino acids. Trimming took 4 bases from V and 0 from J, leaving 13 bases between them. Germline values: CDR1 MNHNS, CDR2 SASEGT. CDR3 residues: CASSGAVGYSYNSPLHF. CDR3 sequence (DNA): TGTGCCAGCAGTGGGGCCGTGGGGTACTCCTATAATTCACCCCTCCACTTT.

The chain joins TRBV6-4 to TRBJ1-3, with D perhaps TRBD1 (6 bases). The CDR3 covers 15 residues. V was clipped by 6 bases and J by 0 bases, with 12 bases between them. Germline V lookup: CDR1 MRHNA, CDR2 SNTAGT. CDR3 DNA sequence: TGTGCCAGCAGACCTACAGGGTTCTCTGGAAACACCATATATTTT. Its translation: CASRPTGFSGNTIYF.

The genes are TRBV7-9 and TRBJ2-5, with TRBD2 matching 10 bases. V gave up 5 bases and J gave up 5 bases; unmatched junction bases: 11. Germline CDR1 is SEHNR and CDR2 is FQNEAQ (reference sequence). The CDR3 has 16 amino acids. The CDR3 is CASSHGLAASGETQYF. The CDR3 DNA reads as TGTGCCAGCAGCCACGGACTAGCGGCAAGCGGGGAGACCCAGTACTTC.

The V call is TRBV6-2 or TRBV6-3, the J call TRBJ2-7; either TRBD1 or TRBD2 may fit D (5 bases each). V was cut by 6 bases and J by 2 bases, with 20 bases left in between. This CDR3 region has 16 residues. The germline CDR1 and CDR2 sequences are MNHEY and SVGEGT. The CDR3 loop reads CASSQPRDGGTYEQYF. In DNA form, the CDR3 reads TGTGCCAGCAGCCAACCCCGGGACGGTGGGACCTACGAGCAGTACTTC.

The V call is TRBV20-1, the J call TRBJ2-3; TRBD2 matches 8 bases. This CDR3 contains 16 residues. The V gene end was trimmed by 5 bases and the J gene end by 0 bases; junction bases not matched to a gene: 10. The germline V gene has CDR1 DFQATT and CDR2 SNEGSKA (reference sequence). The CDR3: CSALFISGKSTDTQYF. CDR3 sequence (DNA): TGCAGTGCTCTGTTCATTAGCGGGAAGAGCACAGATACGCAGTATTTT.

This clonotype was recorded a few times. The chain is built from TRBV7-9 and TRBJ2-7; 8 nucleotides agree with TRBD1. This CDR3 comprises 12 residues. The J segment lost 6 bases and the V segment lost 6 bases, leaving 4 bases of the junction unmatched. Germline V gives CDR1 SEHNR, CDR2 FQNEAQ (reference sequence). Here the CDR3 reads CASSHGQGEQYF. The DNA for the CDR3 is TGTGCCAGCAGTCACGGACAGGGCGAGCAGTACTTC.

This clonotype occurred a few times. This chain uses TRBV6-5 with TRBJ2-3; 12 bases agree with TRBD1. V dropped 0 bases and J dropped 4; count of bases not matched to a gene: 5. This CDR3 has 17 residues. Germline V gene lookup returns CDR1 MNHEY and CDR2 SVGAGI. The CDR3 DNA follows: TGTGCCAGCAGTTACTCGGTCGGGACAGGGGGCCCAGATACGCAGTATTTT. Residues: CASSYSVGTGGPDTQYF.

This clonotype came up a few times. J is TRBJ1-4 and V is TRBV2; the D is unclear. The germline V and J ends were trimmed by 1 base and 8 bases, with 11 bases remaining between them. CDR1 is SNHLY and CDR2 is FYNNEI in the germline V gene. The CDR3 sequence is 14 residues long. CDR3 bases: TGTGCCAGCAGTGAAGGGCATGGAGGGGAAAAACTGTTTTTT. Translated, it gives CASSEGHGGEKLFF.

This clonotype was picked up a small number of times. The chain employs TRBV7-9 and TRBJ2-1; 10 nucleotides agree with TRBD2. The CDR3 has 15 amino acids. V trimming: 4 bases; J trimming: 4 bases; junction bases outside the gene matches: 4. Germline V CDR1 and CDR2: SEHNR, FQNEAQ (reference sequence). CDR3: CASSWSGGEYNEQFF. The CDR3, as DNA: TGTGCCAGCAGCTGGAGCGGGGGGGAATACAATGAGCAGTTCTTC.

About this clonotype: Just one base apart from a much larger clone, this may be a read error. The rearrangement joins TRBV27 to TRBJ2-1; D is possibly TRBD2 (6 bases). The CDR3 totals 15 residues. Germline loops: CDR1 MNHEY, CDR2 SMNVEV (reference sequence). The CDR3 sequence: CASSLSVGGVNERFF. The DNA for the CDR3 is TGTGCCAGCAGTTTATCCGTCGGGGGTGTCAATGAGCGGTTCTTC.

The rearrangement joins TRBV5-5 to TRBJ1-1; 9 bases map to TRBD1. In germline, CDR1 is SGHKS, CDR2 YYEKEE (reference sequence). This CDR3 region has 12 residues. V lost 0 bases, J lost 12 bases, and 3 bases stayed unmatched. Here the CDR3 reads CASSLGQGVSFF. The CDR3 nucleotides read TGTGCCAGCAGCTTGGGACAGGGGGTATCTTTCTTT.

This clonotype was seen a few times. The CDR3 region is CASSRTGEGSTDTQYF. CDR3 in DNA: TGTGCCAGCAGCCGGACAGGGGAAGGAAGCACAGATACGCAGTATTTT. The chain recombines TRBV6-1 with TRBJ2-3, with TRBD1 identical over 9 bases. Per the germline V gene, CDR1 is MNHNS and CDR2 is SASEGT. V lost 6 bases and J lost 0; bases outside the gene matches: 7. CDR3 length: 16 residues.